This TCR beta chain was retrieved from a study of T cells in Graves' hyperthyroidism and ophthalmopathy. The TCR beta CDR3 regions underwent amplification using RNA transcripts as the source. The primer set for the first-round RT-PCR of the TCR CDR3 was HTBI. TCRdb analysed the multiplex PCR reads with MiXCR anew, one entry per CDR3 protein. The table has about 610,000 distinct CDR3 sequences, approximately 44% seen once. V lost 3 bases, J lost 6 bases, and 14 bases lay in between. In germline, CDR1 is KGHDR, CDR2 SFDVKD. The CDR3 runs to 14 residues. Study-wide results and caveats: Ophthalmopathy stood apart from stable hyperthyroidism in a 13 V-J model. Most expanded thyroid clonotypes above 0.001 recurred in blood.

This clonotype was observed a few times. Its cognate antigen is unknown. The study defined stable Graves' hyperthyroidism as no ophthalmopathy progression within 18 months. Diagnoses used clinical symptoms, serum thyroxine and TRAb, thyroid ultrasound and orbital computed tomography. Sequenced input: peripheral blood or thyroid tissue (not recorded which). The chain links TRBV24-1 to TRBJ2-7; D may be TRBD1 (6 bases). The clonotype originates from a young woman with Graves' hyperthyroidism. The CDR3 loop reads CATSDGQRSSEQYF. The DNA of the CDR3 is TGTGCCACCAGTGATGGACAGAGGAGTAGCGAGCAGTACTTC.